The 2 T cell receptor beta chains given below trace back to one sample, sequenced in a study of control samples from healthy donors and cancer patients. Sequencing used immunoSEQ multiplex PCR; TCRdb keeps in-frame clones, though not all of them. The data show 98,000 or so clones, about 87% seen once. Source material: blood. The source is a woman between 70 and 85 years old in good health.

The genes are TRBV6-5 and TRBJ2-3; TRBD1 might be the D (5 bases). V lost 10 bases and J 1 base, leaving 18 bases between the germline ends. This CDR3 contains 15 residues. Looked up from germline, CDR1 is MNHEY and CDR2 is SVGAGI. In DNA form, the CDR3 reads TGTGCCACCAAAGGGGCTTTGGGTCGCACAGATACGCAGTATTTT. Translating gives CATKGALGRTDTQYF.

The chain employs TRBV7-9 and TRBJ1-2, with unresolved D. The CDR3 contains 13 residues. V lost 2 bases and J 0 bases, leaving 4 bases between the germline ends. Germline V lookup: CDR1 SEHNR, CDR2 FQNEAQ (reference sequence). CDR3 in amino acids: CASSLSANYGYTF. In nucleotides, the CDR3 is TGTGCCAGCAGCTTAAGTGCTAACTATGGCTACACCTTC. Combining the CDR3 with reference TRBV7-9 and TRBJ1-2 gives the whole variable domain DTGVSQNPRHKITKRGQNVTFRCDPISEHNRLYWYRQTLGQGPEFLTYFQNEAQLEKSRLLSDRFSAERPKGSFSTLEIQRTEQGDSAMYLCASSLSANYGYTFGSGTRLTVV.